This TCR beta chain emerged from a study of cytomegalovirus exposure and HLA in healthy donors. Primers: 60 Vbeta forward and 13 Jbeta reverse. Libraries were prepared by immunoSEQ multiplex PCR; TCRdb keeps only in-frame clonotypes and omits some of them. This sample has roughly 150,000 clones, with around 66% found just once. Germline V gives CDR1 SGHRS, CDR2 YFSETQ. Deletions cut 0 bases from V and 6 bases from J, with 18 bases between. This CDR3 has 16 amino acids. What was sequenced was PBMCs. This sequence was found in a woman between 25 and 40 years old in good health and CMV-seropositive. The rearrangement links TRBV5-1 to TRBJ1-2, with D maybe TRBD1 (5 bases). CDR3 amino acids: CASSLEAQGRLDGYTF. The CDR3, as DNA: TGCGCCAGCAGCTTGGAGGCCCAGGGTAGATTGGATGGCTACACCTTC.